The next 27 T cell receptor beta chains were all read from a single sample in a study of T cell clonotyping in hematopoietic cell transplantation. Using immunoSEQ multiplex PCR, the repertoire was profiled, and TCRdb retains in-frame clones only, with some absent. The sample comprises about 15,000 clones, roughly 84% of which are singletons, and more than 3.5% rests with the top ten. The sample here was PBMCs, taken 100 days after allogeneic stem cell transplant. These receptors all stem from a male patient aged 55-69 years who had an allogeneic stem cell transplant from a related donor, so the T cells may come from the graft donor. Some clones in this sample may be carry-over from other donors' samples.

The CDR3 DNA is TGTGCCAGCAGCTTAGCCCTAGGGGGGAACACTGAAGCTTTCTTT. Its protein product is CASSLALGGNTEAFF. This chain connects TRBV7-9 to TRBJ1-1; tentative D call: TRBD1 (6 bases). V was trimmed by 0 bases and J by 1 base, leaving 9 bases between them. The germline V gene has CDR1 SEHNR and CDR2 FQNEAQ (reference sequence). There are 15 residues in the CDR3.

The chain combines TRBV10-3 with TRBJ2-5; D is unresolved. The V end lost 2 bases, the J end lost 2 bases, and 9 bases lay between the germline ends. This CDR3 is 14 amino acids long. Germline lookup yields CDR1 ENHRY and CDR2 SYGVKD. The CDR3 here is CAISEVTFQETQYF. The CDR3 coding sequence is TGTGCCATCAGTGAGGTTACATTTCAAGAGACCCAGTACTTC.

The V call is TRBV30, the J call TRBJ1-6; maybe TRBD1 (5 bases). V was clipped by 8 bases and J by 9 bases, with 23 bases between them. The CDR3 is 15 amino acids. Germline V lookup: CDR1 GTSNPN, CDR2 SVGIG (reference sequence). The CDR3 protein is CAGSGGTALSSPLHF. In DNA form, the CDR3 reads TGTGCCGGATCGGGGGGAACAGCCCTTTCTTCACCCCTCCACTTT.

This sequence joins TRBV28 and TRBJ1-5; 10 nucleotides agree with TRBD1. Germline CDR1 and CDR2: MDHEN and SYDVKM. The J segment lost 4 bases and the V segment lost 1 base, leaving 1 base of the junction unmatched. CDR3 size: 15 residues. CDR3 residues: CASSLSDRGNQPQHF. CDR3 DNA: TGTGCCAGCAGTTTATCGGACAGGGGGAATCAGCCCCAGCATTTT.

Only a few counts were recorded for this clone. The genes are TRBV19 and TRBJ1-1; the D is unclear. CDR1 LNHDA and CDR2 SQIVND come from the germline V gene (reference sequence). The length of the CDR3 is 14 residues. Trimming took 4 bases from V and 2 from J, leaving 11 bases between them. CDR3 nucleotide sequence: TGTGCCAGTAGTAGGGGAGCGAAAAACACTGAAGCTTTCTTT. Amino acids: CASSRGAKNTEAFF.

The rearrangement uses TRBV19 and TRBJ2-3; D ambiguous. Germline V gives CDR1 LNHDA, CDR2 SQIVND (reference sequence). The V end lost 1 base, the J end lost 5 bases, and 7 bases lay between the germline ends. This CDR3 is 13 amino acids long. The CDR3 sequence is CASSIAGLDTQYF. Here the CDR3 DNA reads TGTGCCAGTAGTATAGCCGGGTTAGATACGCAGTATTTT. The full variable domain, its missing parts supplied by reference TRBV19 and TRBJ2-3, is DGGITQSPKYLFRKEGQNVTLSCEQNLNHDAMYWYRQDPGQGLRLIYYSQIVNDFQKGDIAEGYSVSREKKESFPLTVTSAQKNPTAFYLCASSIAGLDTQYFGPGTRLTVL.

This chain connects TRBV19 to TRBJ1-5; 9 bases agree with TRBD1. Per germline, CDR1 LNHDA and CDR2 SQIVND (reference sequence). The CDR3 totals 15 residues. Trimming removed 3 bases from V and 1 base from J; junction bases left unmatched: 1. CDR3 amino acids: CASSIGTGSNQPQHF. Here the CDR3 DNA reads TGTGCCAGTAGTATTGGGACAGGGAGCAATCAGCCCCAGCATTTT.

The chain uses TRBV7-2 and TRBJ2-1; D is ambiguous. CDR3 length: 12 residues. Germline V gives CDR1 SGHTA, CDR2 FQGNSA. Trimming stripped 3 bases from V and 4 bases from J, with 4 bases between. CDR3 region: CASSFRYNEQFF. CDR3 DNA sequence: TGTGCCAGCAGCTTTCGATACAATGAGCAGTTCTTC.

The rearrangement links TRBV19 to TRBJ2-7; D unresolved. Trimming pared 1 base from V and 7 bases from J, leaving 8 bases between. The V gene's germline CDR1 is LNHDA and CDR2 SQIVND (reference sequence). The CDR3 runs to 12 residues. The CDR3 region has the DNA TGTGCCAGTAGTATAGGTTTAGAGGAGCAGTACTTC. It is translated as CASSIGLEEQYF.

The chain recombines TRBV5-1 with TRBJ2-7; D perhaps matches TRBD1 (6 bases). This CDR3 is built from 13 residues. Between the trimmed V and J ends, which lost 4 bases and 3 bases, there was a span of 11 bases. Looked up from germline, CDR1 is SGHRS and CDR2 is YFSETQ. CDR3 sequence (DNA): TGCGCCAGCAGCGGAACAGGGTTCTACGAGCAGTACTTC. This encodes CASSGTGFYEQYF.

The rearrangement joins TRBV19 to TRBJ1-2, with D possibly TRBD1 on 5 matching bases. The CDR3 extends over 14 amino acids. V was clipped by 5 bases and J by 2 bases, with 12 bases between them. The germline gives CDR1 LNHDA, CDR2 SQIVND (reference sequence). The CDR3 spells CASSGRDGNYGYTF. The CDR3 DNA reads TGTGCCAGTAGTGGCCGGGACGGGAACTATGGCTACACCTTC. Based on the CDR3 plus reference TRBV19 and TRBJ1-2, the full variable domain is DGGITQSPKYLFRKEGQNVTLSCEQNLNHDAMYWYRQDPGQGLRLIYYSQIVNDFQKGDIAEGYSVSREKKESFPLTVTSAQKNPTAFYLCASSGRDGNYGYTFGSGTRLTVV.

This clone was seen a few times. V is TRBV7-2 and J is TRBJ1-2; a weak D match, TRBD1 (5 bases). Germline V gives CDR1 SGHTA, CDR2 FQGNSA. This CDR3 comprises 14 residues. The germline V and J ends were trimmed by 0 bases and 3 bases, with 8 bases remaining between them. In DNA form, the CDR3 reads TGTGCCAGCAGCTTAGCAGGGGACTACTATGGCTACACCTTC. Translation gives CASSLAGDYYGYTF.

The chain has TRBV28 and TRBJ1-5; the match to TRBD1 covers 7 bases. CDR3 size: 18 residues. With V trimmed by 7 bases and J by 7 bases, 22 bases remained unmatched. Germline V gene sequence: CDR1 MDHEN, CDR2 SYDVKM. In nucleotides, the CDR3 is TGTGCCAGCACGCGGACCATAAGGACAGGTAGCAGGGACCAGCCCCAGCATTTT. Amino acids: CASTRTIRTGSRDQPQHF.

The gene calls are TRBV2 and TRBJ2-7; D not certain. This CDR3 region has 14 residues. Trimming took off 5 bases at V and 6 bases at J, with 17 bases between the two ends. Germline CDR1 SNHLY, CDR2 FYNNEI. In DNA form, the CDR3 reads TGTGCCAGCAGTCCCATGATGAGGTTCGGCGAGCAGTACTTC. It yields the protein CASSPMMRFGEQYF.

This chain connects TRBV7-3 to TRBJ2-2; 7 positions agree with TRBD1. The CDR3 sequence is 16 residues long. Losses at the gene ends were 1 base for V and 6 bases for J; bases not matched to a gene: 8. Germline CDR1 and CDR2: SGHTA and FQGTGA. The CDR3 spells CASSLILGQWAGELFF. DNA of the CDR3: TGTGCCAGCAGCTTAATATTGGGACAGTGGGCCGGGGAGCTGTTTTTT.

The chain employs TRBV19 and TRBJ2-2; a weak D match, TRBD2 (7 bases). With 4 bases removed from V and 0 bases from J, the gap between germline ends came to 15 bases. This CDR3 spans 17 amino acids. CDR1 is LNHDA, CDR2 SQIVND, per germline (reference sequence). CDR3 in amino acids: CASSRGRGNTNTGELFF. CDR3 DNA: TGTGCCAGTAGTAGGGGGCGGGGGAACACGAACACCGGGGAGCTGTTTTTT.

The chain employs TRBV5-4 and TRBJ1-1; 7 positions agree with TRBD1. Germline CDR1 SGHNT, CDR2 YYREEE (reference sequence). The length of the CDR3 is 15 residues. Losses at the gene ends were 6 bases for V and 6 bases for J; bases not matched to a gene: 14. As DNA, the CDR3 is TGTGCCAGCACTGGGACGGGACAGTTTATCCCTGAAGCTTTCTTT. This translates into CASTGTGQFIPEAFF.

This clone occurred once. The CDR3 sequence is CASSKETGSAEAFF. CDR3 bases: TGTGCCAGTAGTAAAGAGACAGGGTCGGCTGAAGCTTTCTTT. V and J are TRBV19 and TRBJ1-1; 7 bases match TRBD1. The CDR3 runs to 14 residues. Germline assignment: CDR1 LNHDA and CDR2 SQIVND (reference sequence). The V gene end was trimmed by 4 bases and the J gene end by 6 bases; junction bases not matched to a gene: 8.

The chain has TRBV7-2 and TRBJ2-1; TRBD2 aligns across 7 bases. CDR1 is SGHTA, CDR2 FQGNSA, per germline. V shed 5 bases and J 1 base; nucleotides not matched to a gene: 5. The length of the CDR3 is 15 residues. The CDR3 protein is CASSRTRGSYNEQFF. Here the CDR3 DNA reads TGTGCCAGCAGCCGAACGCGGGGGTCCTACAATGAGCAGTTCTTC.

The V call is TRBV7-6, the J call TRBJ2-3; 9 bases agree with TRBD2. CDR1 SGHVS and CDR2 FNYEAQ come from the germline V gene. Trimming at V came to 1 base and at J to 0 bases, leaving 5 bases not matched to a gene. The CDR3 consists of 17 residues. The CDR3 here is CASSLGIAGASTDTQYF. Written as DNA, the CDR3 is TGTGCCAGCAGCTTAGGTATAGCGGGAGCTAGCACAGATACGCAGTATTTT. Variable domain in full (rest from reference TRBV7-6 and TRBJ2-3): GAGVSQSPRYKVTKRGQDVALRCDPISGHVSLYWYRQALGQGPEFLTYFNYEAQQDKSGLPNDRFSAERPEGSISTLTIQRTEQRDSAMYRCASSLGIAGASTDTQYFGPGTRLTVL.

The chain links TRBV4-2 to TRBJ2-3; D remains unclear. The ends were cut back, 2 bases at V and 2 bases at J, with 5 bases in the middle. The CDR3 extends over 13 amino acids. Germline CDR1 and CDR2: LGHNA and YNFKEQ. The CDR3 reads CASSQRLTDTQYF. The CDR3 coding sequence is TGTGCCAGCAGCCAACGGCTCACAGATACGCAGTATTTT.

This clone was found once. This sequence joins TRBV5-6 and TRBJ2-2, with a tentative D call TRBD2 (5 bases). There are 15 residues in the CDR3. Trimming shortened V by 2 bases and J by 5 bases, and 13 bases separated the two germline ends. Germline assignment: CDR1 SGHDT and CDR2 YYEEEE. The CDR3 spells CASSFLGGGTGELFF. CDR3 bases: TGTGCCAGCAGCTTCCTAGGAGGAGGTACCGGGGAGCTGTTTTTT.

The rearrangement joins TRBV6-1 to TRBJ2-6; the D is unclear. This CDR3 has 14 residues. Per the germline V gene, CDR1 is MNHNS and CDR2 is SASEGT. The V end was cut by 7 bases, the J end by 2 bases, with 9 bases between. In nucleotides, the CDR3 is TGTGCCAGCAAAGACCGTGCTGGGGCCAACGTCCTGACTTTC. Translation gives CASKDRAGANVLTF.

The genes are TRBV7-3 and TRBJ2-3; 7 positions agree with TRBD2. Germline assignment: CDR1 SGHTA and CDR2 FQGTGA. CDR3 length equals 15 residues. The trim removed 4 bases at V and 1 base at J, leaving 5 bases unmatched. CDR3: CASSSAGEGTDTQYF. CDR3 nucleotides: TGTGCCAGCAGCTCCGCGGGGGAAGGCACAGATACGCAGTATTTT.

The genes are TRBV30 and TRBJ2-2; TRBD1 is a possible D gene (5 bases). V lost 4 bases and J lost 7, with 13 bases in between. Germline assignment: CDR1 GTSNPN and CDR2 SVGIG (reference sequence). The CDR3 loop spans 13 amino acids. The CDR3 sequence: CAWKGATIGELFF. In DNA form, the CDR3 reads TGTGCCTGGAAAGGGGCCACAATCGGGGAGCTGTTTTTT.

The chain uses TRBV7-2 and TRBJ2-5; D gene unclear. CDR1 is SGHTA and CDR2 is FQGNSA in the germline V gene. The CDR3 is made up of 13 amino acids. Trimming removed 1 base at V and 0 bases at J, with 3 bases between. The CDR3 loop is CASSLEYQETQYF. The DNA of the CDR3 is TGTGCCAGCAGCTTAGAGTACCAAGAGACCCAGTACTTC.

The chain combines TRBV29-1 with TRBJ1-2; possibly TRBD1 for D (5 bases). V was pared by 8 bases and J by 8 bases, with 24 bases between. CDR1 and CDR2 from the germline V gene are SQVTM and ANQGSEA. This CDR3 region has 14 residues. The CDR3 nucleotides are TGCAGCTTCCGGGTCGAAAAATGGGACGGGGGCTACACCTTC. This translates into CSFRVEKWDGGYTF. The full variable domain, its missing parts supplied by reference TRBV29-1 and TRBJ1-2, is SAVISQKPSRDICQRGTSLTIQCQVDSQVTMMFWYRQQPGQSLTLIATANQGSEATYESGFVIDKFPISRPNLTFSTLTVSNMSPEDSSIYLCSFRVEKWDGGYTFGSGTRLTVV.